Below, 20 T cell receptor beta chains from the same sample are listed, as sequenced in a study of regulatory T cells in long-lasting Graves disease. Combining iRepertoire HTBI primers with Arm-PCR of CDR3 regions, the authors built TCR beta libraries. TCRdb re-derived calls from the multiplex PCR reads in MiXCR, one entry per CDR3 protein. The sample carries hundreds of thousands of distinct CDR3 sequences, roughly 15% recorded once. Time point indicated: newly diagnosed GD, antithyroid drugs for less than 3 months. Extracted PBMC RNA gave rise to the TCR library. This sample was also put to use in a study of T cells in Graves' hyperthyroidism and ophthalmopathy.

The sequencing used peripheral blood mononuclear cells (PBMCs), collected at new diagnosis, from a patient treated with antithyroid drugs. The receptors stem from a young woman with Graves disease.

This clonotype was detected many times. The rearrangement links TRBV11-2 to TRBJ2-1; 7 positions match TRBD1. The V gene's germline CDR1 is SGHAT and CDR2 FQNNGV. The V segment lost 5 bases and the J segment 3 bases; nucleotides outside the gene matches: 10. The CDR3 length is 16 residues. The CDR3 DNA reads TGTGCCAGCAGCCCGAGGGGACAGCTAATCTACAATGAGCAGTTCTTC. Protein product: CASSPRGQLIYNEQFF.

This clonotype was seen a few times. The V and J genes are TRBV5-1 and TRBJ2-3, with D perhaps TRBD1 (6 bases). The V and J ends lost 6 bases and 3 bases respectively, with 14 bases between them. Per the germline V gene, CDR1 is SGHRS and CDR2 is YFSETQ. CDR3 size: 14 residues. Written as DNA, the CDR3 is TGCGCCAGCAAGAGGGCCCAGGGGACAGATACGCAGTATTTT. This sequence encodes CASKRAQGTDTQYF. The full variable domain, its missing parts supplied by reference TRBV5-1 and TRBJ2-3, is KAGVTQTPRYLIKTRGQQVTLSCSPISGHRSVSWYQQTPGQGLQFLFEYFSETQRNKGNFPGRFSGRQFSNSRSEMNVSTLELGDSALYLCASKRAQGTDTQYFGPGTRLTVL.

This chain joins TRBV28 and TRBJ2-1; tentatively, D is TRBD2 (6 bases). Trimming cost V 5 bases and J 9 bases, with 20 bases left between them. CDR3 size: 15 residues. Germline V gene sequence: CDR1 MDHEN, CDR2 SYDVKM. CDR3 DNA: TGTGCCAGCAGTGTTACGGGAGTGGGAGGCACTGAGCAGTTCTTC. Translation gives CASSVTGVGGTEQFF. The variable domain in full, with the rest retrieved from reference TRBV28 and TRBJ2-1, is DVKVTQSSRYLVKRTGEKVFLECVQDMDHENMFWYRQDPGLGLRLIYFSYDVKMKEKGDIPEGYSVSREKKERFSLILESASTNQTSMYLCASSVTGVGGTEQFFGPGTRLTVL.

This clonotype occurred many times. The V call is TRBV12-3 or TRBV12-4, the J call TRBJ2-7; 8 positions agree with TRBD1. CDR3 length equals 15 residues. J was trimmed by 2 bases and V by 2 bases; bases with no gene match: 5. CDR3 residues: CASSLSWDRPYEQYF. In DNA, the CDR3 is TGTGCCAGCAGTTTAAGTTGGGACAGGCCCTACGAGCAGTACTTC.

This clonotype was seen a handful of times. J is TRBJ2-7 and V is TRBV3-1; no clear D gene. Looked up from germline, CDR1 is LGHDT and CDR2 is YNNKEL (reference sequence). The germline V and J ends were trimmed by 2 bases and 6 bases, with 11 bases remaining between them. The CDR3 is 13 amino acids. The CDR3 spells CASSQLTPTEQYF. For the CDR3, the DNA is TGTGCCAGCAGCCAACTGACCCCCACCGAGCAGTACTTC.

The V gene is TRBV3-1, the J gene TRBJ1-1; D is ambiguous. The germline CDR1 and CDR2 sequences are LGHDT and YNNKEL (reference sequence). This CDR3 region has 13 residues. The germline V and J ends were trimmed by 4 bases and 10 bases, with 16 bases remaining between them. CDR3 in DNA: TGTGCCAGCAGCCTTCCCGGTAAGGGCCCAGCTTTCTTT. Its protein product is CASSLPGKGPAFF.

The chain joins TRBV18 to TRBJ1-4; D call uncertain. The V gene lost 3 bases and the J gene lost 7 bases, with 12 bases spanning the gap. Germline CDR1 is KGHSH and CDR2 is LQKENI. The CDR3 is 14 amino acids. CDR3 nucleotides: TGTGCCAGCTCACCCCCCCCTCAACCTGAAAAACTGTTTTTT. The encoded protein is CASSPPPQPEKLFF.

The genes are TRBV20-1 and TRBJ2-4, with D tentatively TRBD1 or TRBD2 (6 bases each). The V gene's germline CDR1 is DFQATT and CDR2 SNEGSKA (reference sequence). This CDR3 is built from 17 residues. Trimming cost V 0 bases and J 4 bases, with 19 bases left between them. The CDR3, as DNA: TGCAGTGCTAGAGAGGCGGCCGGGGGCTCCCCGAAAAACATTCAGTACTTC. Protein product: CSAREAAGGSPKNIQYF.

This clonotype was recorded at least ten times. The chain employs TRBV28 and TRBJ2-2; maybe TRBD1 (6 bases). This CDR3 contains 14 residues. V shed 2 bases and J shed 4 bases, with 8 bases lying between them. Germline lookup yields CDR1 MDHEN and CDR2 SYDVKM. The DNA of the CDR3 is TGTGCCAGCAGTTTACAGGGGTCCACCGGGGAGCTGTTTTTT. Encoded protein: CASSLQGSTGELFF.

This clonotype was seen at least ten times. The V and J genes are TRBV20-1 and TRBJ2-7; possibly TRBD1 for D (6 bases). V dropped 4 bases and J dropped 0 bases, with 13 bases sitting between them. This CDR3 region has 14 residues. Germline CDR1 is DFQATT and CDR2 is SNEGSKA (reference sequence). CDR3 DNA: TGCAGTGCTAACCCAGGGGTCCCCTCCTACGAGCAGTACTTC. It encodes CSANPGVPSYEQYF.

This clonotype was seen repeatedly, ten times or more. This rearrangement joins TRBV20-1 to TRBJ1-2; D is ambiguous. Deletions cut 2 bases from V and 8 bases from J, with 18 bases between. Germline V gene data show CDR1 as DFQATT and CDR2 as SNEGSKA (reference sequence). The CDR3 has 14 residues. The CDR3 spells CSARSVRAPGGYTF. The CDR3 nucleotides read TGCAGTGCTAGATCCGTCCGGGCCCCGGGGGGCTACACCTTC.

To note about this clonotype: Given a much more abundant clone one base away, this may be a read error. The chain recombines TRBV19 with TRBJ1-1; D might be TRBD1 (6 bases). Trimming pared 7 bases from V and 2 bases from J, leaving 11 bases between. CDR1 is LNHDA and CDR2 is SQIVND in the germline V gene (reference sequence). This CDR3 is 13 amino acids long. The CDR3 DNA reads as TGTGCCAGTAATAGACAGGTAAACACTGAAGCTTTCTTT. The encoded protein is CASNRQVNTEAFF.

The chain combines TRBV3-1 with TRBJ2-5, with no clear D. The length of the CDR3 is 17 residues. Trimming removed 0 bases at V and 5 bases at J, with 19 bases between. CDR1 and CDR2 (germline): LGHDT, YNNKEL (reference sequence). The CDR3 region is CASSQETLRGPQETQYF. Written as DNA, the CDR3 is TGTGCCAGCAGCCAAGAGACCCTACGTGGGCCCCAGGAGACCCAGTACTTC.

Ten or more counts support this clonotype. The chain carries TRBV12-3 or TRBV12-4 and TRBJ2-3, with 15 nucleotides matching TRBD2. V gave up 8 bases and J gave up 6 bases; unmatched junction bases: 3. CDR3 length: 14 residues. This CDR3 is CASGLAGGSDTQYF. DNA of the CDR3: TGTGCCAGCGGACTAGCGGGAGGGTCGGATACGCAGTATTTT.

The rearrangement links TRBV20-1 to TRBJ2-1, with TRBD2 matching over 12 bases. V was pared by 3 bases and J by 10 bases, with 7 bases of the junction left unmatched. CDR3 length: 14 amino acids. Germline V gene sequence: CDR1 DFQATT, CDR2 SNEGSKA (reference sequence). The CDR3 coding sequence is TGCAGTGCTAGGCCACTAGCGGGAGGAAAGGAGCAGTTCTTC. Its protein is CSARPLAGGKEQFF.

Notes on this clonotype: With a far larger clone one base away, a read error is the likely cause. V usage is TRBV10-3 and J usage is TRBJ1-1; 7 bases line up with TRBD1. J was trimmed by 0 bases and V by 5 bases; bases with no gene match: 3. The V gene's germline CDR1 is ENHRY and CDR2 SYGVKD. This CDR3 is 14 amino acids long. The CDR3 region is CAISPGQMNTEAFF. Here the CDR3 DNA reads TGTGCCATCAGTCCGGGACAGATGAACACTGAAGCTTTCTTT.

This clonotype was detected ten times or more. V gene TRBV19 combines with J gene TRBJ2-7; TRBD2 aligns across 10 bases. Germline lookup yields CDR1 LNHDA and CDR2 SQIVND (reference sequence). The junction had 9 bases not matched to a gene; V was cut back by 10 bases and J by 0 bases. The CDR3 totals 15 residues. CDR3 protein: CATIHSGGSSYEQYF. CDR3 DNA: TGTGCCACCATACATAGCGGGGGGAGCTCCTACGAGCAGTACTTC.

This clonotype has only a few counts. The rearrangement uses TRBV20-1 and TRBJ2-2; no reliable D call. There are 16 residues in the CDR3. CDR1 and CDR2 from the germline V gene are DFQATT and SNEGSKA (reference sequence). Trimming shortened V by 5 bases and J by 5 bases, and 21 bases separated the two germline ends. The CDR3 nucleotides are TGCAGTGCTCCCGCTTCATGGCAGCTAGGAACCGGGGAGCTGTTTTTT. It translates to CSAPASWQLGTGELFF.

This clonotype has just a few counts. The V gene is TRBV20-1, the J gene TRBJ2-7; 10 bases map to TRBD2. This CDR3 is 13 amino acids long. The germline gives CDR1 DFQATT, CDR2 SNEGSKA (reference sequence). V trimming: 5 bases; J trimming: 4 bases; junction bases outside the gene matches: 5. CDR3 DNA sequence: TGCAGTGCTTTCAGCGGGAGGGGGTACGAGCAGTACTTC. Its protein product is CSAFSGRGYEQYF.

This clonotype showed up many times. V gene TRBV6-5 combines with J gene TRBJ2-7; either TRBD1 or TRBD2 may supply D (5 bases each). Germline values: CDR1 MNHEY, CDR2 SVGAGI. The CDR3 sequence is 15 residues long. Trimming left V 2 bases short and J 7 bases short, with 18 bases between. CDR3 sequence reads: CASSYVGTLSEEQYF. The CDR3 region has the DNA TGTGCCAGCAGTTACGTCGGGACGCTATCGGAGGAGCAGTACTTC.